The 9 T cell receptor beta chains below all came from one sample that was sequenced in a study of early T cells in non-severe SARS-CoV-2 infection. TCRdb redid the calling of the 5' RACE reads with MiXCR, one entry per CDR3 protein. Of approximately 76,000 distinct CDR3 sequences in the sample, about 11% were seen once. The sequenced sample was whole blood. Source of these receptors: an adult who was a healthcare worker with PCR-confirmed SARS-CoV-2 infection or an uninfected control (not recorded which).

The chain carries TRBV12-3 or TRBV12-4 and TRBJ2-6; maybe TRBD1 (6 bases). The germline V and J ends were trimmed by 5 bases and 3 bases, with 14 bases remaining between them. CDR3 size: 16 residues. Here the CDR3 reads CASSPTRTDGANVLTF. CDR3 DNA sequence: TGTGCCAGCAGTCCAACCCGGACAGATGGGGCCAACGTCCTGACTTTC.

This clonotype has at least ten counts. This chain connects TRBV5-6 to TRBJ1-3, with 7 bases matching TRBD1. Germline V lookup: CDR1 SGHDT, CDR2 YYEEEE. V shed 5 bases, J shed 0 bases, and the junction held 14 bases outside the gene matches. There are 18 residues in the CDR3. DNA for the CDR3: TGTGCCAGCAGTCCGGGACAGATTACTCAGAGCTCTGGAAACACCATATATTTT. Its protein is CASSPGQITQSSGNTIYF.

This clonotype has only a few counts. The rearrangement joins TRBV2 to TRBJ2-4; D might be TRBD1 (5 bases). V lost 6 bases, J lost 5 bases, and 11 bases lay in between. The CDR3 runs to 13 residues. Germline loops: CDR1 SNHLY, CDR2 FYNNEI. The CDR3 sequence is CASRGQGENIQYF. The CDR3 DNA reads as TGTGCCAGCAGAGGACAAGGGGAAAACATTCAGTACTTC.

By sample fraction, this clonotype is medium-sized. The V call is TRBV11-2, the J call TRBJ2-1; TRBD2 agrees at 11 bases. This CDR3 comprises 18 residues. Germline V gene lookup returns CDR1 SGHAT and CDR2 FQNNGV. Trimming at V came to 2 bases and at J to 0 bases, leaving 6 bases not matched to a gene. The chain's CDR3 is CASSLWTSGFSSYNEQFF. The CDR3 DNA sequence: TGTGCCAGCAGCTTATGGACTAGCGGGTTCAGCTCCTACAATGAGCAGTTCTTC.

This clonotype was seen ten or more times. The gene calls are TRBV11-2 and TRBJ2-3, with TRBD1 as a possible D gene (6 bases). Germline CDR1 is SGHAT and CDR2 is FQNNGV. The CDR3 length is 15 residues. Trimming removed 1 base from V and 2 bases from J, with 10 bases in between. The CDR3, as DNA: TGTGCCAGCAGCTTAGCGGGACACAACACAGATACGCAGTATTTT. This encodes CASSLAGHNTDTQYF.

Many counts were recorded for this clonotype. The CDR3 protein is CSVAPGIADTQYF. The CDR3 DNA follows: TGCAGCGTTGCGCCCGGGATTGCAGATACGCAGTATTTT. The gene calls are TRBV29-1 and TRBJ2-3; the D gene is possibly TRBD2 (5 bases). CDR1 SQVTM and CDR2 ANQGSEA come from the germline V gene. CDR3 length: 13 residues. Trimming took off 4 bases at V and 4 bases at J, with 12 bases between the two ends.

This clonotype was counted a few times. The CDR3: CASSLALQESLREQYF. CDR3 in DNA: TGTGCCAGCAGCTTAGCCCTACAGGAGTCACTACGAGAGCAGTACTTC. The genes are TRBV7-6 and TRBJ2-7, with D possibly matching TRBD1 (5 bases). Deletions cut 0 bases from V and 7 bases from J, with 19 bases between. The length of the CDR3 is 16 residues. Germline V gives CDR1 SGHVS, CDR2 FNYEAQ.

This clonotype was counted at least ten times. The chain links TRBV7-9 to TRBJ2-1, with 10 positions matching TRBD2. The CDR3 has 15 residues. Trimming removed 4 bases from V and 4 bases from J; junction bases left unmatched: 4. The germline V gene encodes CDR1 SEHNR and CDR2 FQNEAQ (reference sequence). The CDR3 nucleotides are TGTGCCAGCAGCTCGGGACTAGCGCAATACAATGAGCAGTTCTTC. It specifies CASSSGLAQYNEQFF.

The genes are TRBV5-5 and TRBJ1-2; D ambiguous. Germline V gene data show CDR1 as SGHKS and CDR2 as YYEKEE (reference sequence). Trimming removed 4 bases at V and 12 bases at J, with 19 bases between. The CDR3 runs to 13 residues. CDR3: CASSDQTSMANTF. The CDR3 DNA follows: TGTGCCAGCAGCGACCAAACATCTATGGCTAACACCTTC.